This T cell receptor (beta chain) was retrieved from a study of vaccination and CD4 T cells after COVID-19. Study details: In the control cultures, a CEFX pool, an HIV-1 Nef pool, or no peptide was supplied.

The sample holds a few counts of this clonotype. Antigen unknown. The study sequenced cultured CD4+ T cell DNA using the Oncomine TCR Beta short-read assay. Genomic DNA was extracted from cultured CD4+ T cells. TCRdb called the PCR reads again in MiXCR, with one record for every CDR3 protein. The sample lists approximately 11,000 distinct CDR3 sequences, less than 35% occurring once. CDR3 length equals 16 residues. V lost 5 bases and J lost 7, with 22 bases in between. CDR1 SGHTA and CDR2 FQGNSA come from the germline V gene. Stated treatment: approximately nine-day PBMC culture with coronavirus spike peptide pools or control peptides (ViraFEST assay). Antigen-specific T cell expansion with peptide pools preceded TCR sequencing in the ViraFEST approach.

Sequencing input: cultured CD4+ T cells from blood. The chain links TRBV7-2 to TRBJ2-3; D perhaps matches TRBD2 (6 bases). The sequence came from a human donor with COVID-19. The DNA for the CDR3 is TGTGCCAGCAGCCAATTCGGCGGGGCGGGGTCGAATACGCAGTATTTT. This encodes CASSQFGGAGSNTQYF.